The clone carrying this T cell receptor beta chain was recorded a few times. Its antigen is as yet unknown. Germline CDR1 reads LNHDA; CDR2 reads SQIVND (reference sequence). This CDR3 has 15 residues. V dropped 6 bases and J dropped 4 bases, with 15 bases sitting between them. TCRdb re-processed the PCR reads through MiXCR. The profile shows 20,000 or so clones, about 12% of them singletons. Among the patients, none had received any treatment before thyroid surgery. This record belongs to a study of metastatic and nonmetastatic thyroid tumors. Findings and limits, study-wide: It was reported that TCR beta diversity was significantly higher in malignant thyroid tumors than benign nodules, in blood and tumor.

This chain joins TRBV19 and TRBJ2-2, with D perhaps matching TRBD1 (6 bases). Sequenced: blood. The TCR originated in a male donor with papillary thyroid cancer or a benign thyroid nodule (not recorded which). Some clones in this sample may be carry-over from other donors' samples. The CDR3 sequence is CASSNLGAATGELFF. The CDR3 DNA is TGTGCCAGTAGCAATTTGGGGGCAGCCACCGGGGAGCTGTTTTTT.